The 3 T cell receptor beta chains reported below all come from one sample, sequenced in a study of OX40 agonist ivuxolimab in advanced cancers. Produced via immunoSEQ multiplex PCR; TCRdb's table is partial and in-frame only. The table shows 70,000 or so clones, with roughly 80% occurring only once. The source material was CD4+ or CD8+ T cells sorted from blood, sampled in a trial of the OX40 agonist ivuxolimab. Receptor source: an adult with an advanced solid tumor such as melanoma, head and neck, liver or kidney cancer.

The V and J genes are TRBV7-9 and TRBJ2-7; D might be TRBD1 (7 bases). The V end was cut by 6 bases, the J end by 6 bases, with 15 bases between. The CDR3 is made up of 13 amino acids. Per germline, CDR1 SEHNR and CDR2 FQNEAQ (reference sequence). The DNA of the CDR3 is TGTGCCAGCAGGAAGACCCAGGGGGGCGAGCAGTACGTC. It specifies CASRKTQGGEQYV.

The rearrangement uses TRBV4-2 and TRBJ2-1; 10 nucleotides line up with TRBD2. J lost 7 bases, V lost 3 bases, and 9 bases had no gene match. There are 16 residues in the CDR3. CDR1 is LGHNA and CDR2 is YNFKEQ in the germline V gene. The CDR3, as DNA: TGTGCCAGCAGCCAGGCTGCTAGCGGGAGTCTGAATGAGCAGTTCTTC. Protein sequence: CASSQAASGSLNEQFF.

This rearrangement joins TRBV6-4 to TRBJ2-1, with D possibly matching TRBD1 (5 bases). This CDR3 region has 12 residues. Germline CDR1 MRHNA, CDR2 SNTAGT. V lost 1 base and J lost 12, with 10 bases in between. This CDR3 reads CASSDWGRGQFF. CDR3 coding DNA: TGTGCCAGCAGTGACTGGGGAAGGGGGCAGTTCTTC.